A single sample is the source of the 18 T cell receptor beta chains below, sequenced in a study of beta chain features in type 1 diabetes. General observations from the study: All four CD4+ subsets from Type 1 diabetes patients carried moderately but significantly shorter TCRB CDR3s.

Expressed TCRB transcripts were sequenced because the entire RNA isolate underwent reverse transcription. TCRdb's table, derived via immunoSEQ multiplex PCR, lists solely in-frame clones and lacks some. The table records 250,000 or so clones, around 14% of them present only once. No antigen has been identified for these receptors. Sequenced material: naive CD4+ T cells from blood. The receptors stem from a man aged 25 to 45 with type 1 diabetes.

This clone turned up a few times. This sequence joins TRBV5-1 and TRBJ2-5; TRBD2 agrees at 8 bases. Germline trimming cut 4 bases from V and 1 base from J; bases unmatched to any gene: 6. This CDR3 is built from 15 residues. Germline V gene data show CDR1 as SGHRS and CDR2 as YFSETQ. CDR3 in amino acids: CASSGTSGGQETQYF. The CDR3 region has the DNA TGCGCCAGCAGCGGTACTAGCGGAGGCCAAGAGACCCAGTACTTC.

CDR3 sequence reads: CASRDGQRDYEQYF. CDR3 DNA sequence: TGTGCCAGTAGAGATGGACAGAGAGATTACGAGCAGTACTTC. The rearrangement joins TRBV19 to TRBJ2-7, with D possibly TRBD1 on 6 matching bases. Germline lookup yields CDR1 LNHDA and CDR2 SQIVND (reference sequence). V was trimmed by 6 bases and J by 4 bases, leaving 16 bases between them. CDR3 size: 14 residues. The full variable domain, rest sourced from reference TRBV19 and TRBJ2-7, is DGGITQSPKYLFRKEGQNVTLSCEQNLNHDAMYWYRQDPGQGLRLIYYSQIVNDFQKGDIAEGYSVSREKKESFPLTVTSAQKNPTAFYLCASRDGQRDYEQYFGPGTRLTVT.

This clone was seen a handful of times. The rearrangement links TRBV2 to TRBJ1-2, with 8 bases lining up with TRBD1. The CDR3 contains 13 residues. Trimming at V came to 6 bases and at J to 4 bases, leaving 4 bases not matched to a gene. Germline CDR1 reads SNHLY; CDR2 reads FYNNEI. The DNA for the CDR3 is TGTGCCAGCAGCGTCGGGACAGGCTATGGCTACACCTTC. As protein: CASSVGTGYGYTF.

The chain employs TRBV19 and TRBJ2-2, with D perhaps matching TRBD1 (6 bases). Trimming pared 7 bases from V and 6 bases from J, leaving 15 bases between. Per germline, CDR1 LNHDA and CDR2 SQIVND (reference sequence). The CDR3 contains 14 residues. The CDR3 here is CASTHREGAGELFF. The DNA of the CDR3 is TGTGCCAGTACCCACAGGGAAGGCGCCGGGGAGCTGTTTTTT.

This clone was detected a few times. The J gene is TRBJ2-3, the V gene TRBV9; TRBD2 might be the D (7 bases). Trimming shortened V by 0 bases and J by 5 bases, and 16 bases separated the two germline ends. Germline lookup yields CDR1 SGDLS and CDR2 YYNGEE. This CDR3 spans 16 amino acids. Written as DNA, the CDR3 is TGTGCCAGCAGCGTAGTTGGCGCGGGGGCCGGAGATACGCAGTATTTT. This codes for CASSVVGAGAGDTQYF.

The V call is TRBV6-6, the J call TRBJ2-4, with a tentative D call TRBD2 (5 bases). The CDR3 is made up of 15 amino acids. Germline V CDR1 and CDR2: MNHNY, SVGAGI (reference sequence). V was pared by 5 bases and J by 0 bases, with 11 bases between. CDR3 residues: CASSRDRGAKNIQYF. The CDR3 DNA sequence: TGTGCCAGCAGTCGGGATCGGGGAGCCAAAAACATTCAGTACTTC.

There are a few counts of this clone. V gene TRBV5-4 combines with J gene TRBJ2-3, with 10 bases that match TRBD2. The junction had 5 bases not matched to a gene; V was cut back by 0 bases and J by 4 bases. This CDR3 comprises 16 residues. Looked up from germline, CDR1 is SGHNT and CDR2 is YYREEE (reference sequence). The CDR3 nucleotides read TGTGCCAGCAGCTTGGGAGCGGGAGGGTTCCCAGATACGCAGTATTTT. It encodes CASSLGAGGFPDTQYF.

This clone has just a few counts. The chain uses TRBV5-4 and TRBJ2-3; a weak D match, TRBD2 (6 bases). The CDR3 sequence is 16 residues long. The V end was cut by 0 bases, the J end by 5 bases, with 16 bases between. The germline gives CDR1 SGHNT, CDR2 YYREEE (reference sequence). The chain's CDR3 is CASSLDAGSRLDTQYF. The DNA for the CDR3 is TGTGCCAGCAGCTTGGATGCGGGGAGCCGGTTAGATACGCAGTATTTT.

This clone was seen a few times. This sequence joins TRBV5-4 and TRBJ2-5; 10 bases agree with TRBD2. From germline, CDR1 is SGHNT and CDR2 YYREEE (reference sequence). V lost 4 bases and J lost 5; bases outside the gene matches: 14. The CDR3 length is 17 residues. The CDR3 spells CASSPGGRAGGRETQYF. DNA of the CDR3: TGTGCCAGCAGCCCGGGCGGTCGAGCGGGGGGGCGGGAGACCCAGTACTTC. The entire variable domain, with the rest obtained from reference TRBV5-4 and TRBJ2-5, is as follows: ETGVTQSPTHLIKTRGQQVTLRCSSQSGHNTVSWYQQALGQGPQFIFQYYREEENGRGNFPPRFSGLQFPNYSSELNVNALELDDSALYLCASSPGGRAGGRETQYFGPGTRLLVL.

A few counts support this clone. This chain joins TRBV7-2 and TRBJ2-3, with D perhaps matching TRBD1 (6 bases). Germline V gene lookup returns CDR1 SGHTA and CDR2 FQGNSA. V dropped 1 base and J dropped 5 bases, with 10 bases sitting between them. The CDR3 runs to 14 residues. CDR3 sequence (DNA): TGTGCCAGCAGCTTAGGTCAGGGACAAGATACGCAGTATTTT. Protein sequence: CASSLGQGQDTQYF.

This clone was seen only a few times. This chain connects TRBV7-9 to TRBJ2-4; TRBD1 is a possible D gene (6 bases). Trimming shortened V by 5 bases and J by 3 bases, and 17 bases separated the two germline ends. This CDR3 comprises 16 residues. Germline V gene lookup returns CDR1 SEHNR and CDR2 FQNEAQ (reference sequence). CDR3 in DNA: TGTGCCAGCAGCCCCTCCACAGGGTTTGGCAAAAACATTCAGTACTTC. It is translated as CASSPSTGFGKNIQYF.

This clone was seen only a few times. V gene TRBV5-1 combines with J gene TRBJ2-3, with D tentatively TRBD2 (5 bases). The CDR3 has 14 residues. From germline, CDR1 is SGHRS and CDR2 YFSETQ. With 7 bases removed from V and 4 bases from J, the gap between germline ends came to 16 bases. CDR3 residues: CASGLDGEADTQYF. CDR3 nucleotides: TGCGCCAGCGGGTTGGACGGGGAAGCAGATACGCAGTATTTT.

V and J are TRBV7-9 and TRBJ1-2, with 7 bases fitting TRBD1. The germline V gene encodes CDR1 SEHNR and CDR2 FQNEAQ (reference sequence). With V trimmed by 5 bases and J by 4 bases, 7 bases remained unmatched. The CDR3 covers 14 residues. The CDR3: CASSRTAGGYGYTF. The DNA of the CDR3 is TGTGCCAGCAGCCGGACCGCAGGGGGCTATGGCTACACCTTC.

The CDR3 nucleotides read TGTGCCAGCAGTGAATCCTCCGGGGTAGCTTGGACAGATACGCAGTATTTT. Translating it yields CASSESSGVAWTDTQYF. The V gene is TRBV6-1, the J gene TRBJ2-3, with D perhaps TRBD2 (5 bases). Germline CDR1 MNHNS, CDR2 SASEGT. Trimming pared 2 bases from V and 3 bases from J, leaving 18 bases between. The CDR3 has 17 residues.

This clone was detected a few times. The chain combines TRBV4-2 with TRBJ1-3, with 7 nucleotides matching TRBD1. Germline loops: CDR1 LGHNA, CDR2 YNFKEQ. The trim removed 4 bases at V and 0 bases at J, leaving 9 bases unmatched. This CDR3 spans 17 amino acids. The CDR3 region has the DNA TGTGCCAGCAGCCGAATAGCGGGACAGCACTCTGGAAACACCATATATTTT. The encoded protein is CASSRIAGQHSGNTIYF.

This sequence joins TRBV7-9 and TRBJ2-7, with TRBD1 matching over 7 bases. CDR3 length: 14 amino acids. J lost 2 bases, V lost 5 bases, and 6 bases had no gene match. Germline V CDR1 and CDR2: SEHNR, FQNEAQ (reference sequence). CDR3 coding DNA: TGTGCCAGCAGCCCCGGGACAGAAGCCTACGAGCAGTACTTC. It is translated as CASSPGTEAYEQYF.

This clone has a handful of counts. This chain connects TRBV5-4 to TRBJ2-7, with unresolved D. CDR1 is SGHNT and CDR2 is YYREEE in the germline V gene (reference sequence). The CDR3 loop spans 14 amino acids. V lost 7 bases, J lost 6 bases, and 20 bases lay in between. The DNA for the CDR3 is TGTGCCAGCGTTCAACAGCAGAAGGAATGCGAGCAGTACTTC. Its translation is CASVQQQKECEQYF.

This chain links TRBV30 with TRBJ2-1; 7 positions match TRBD2. CDR1 GTSNPN and CDR2 SVGIG come from the germline V gene (reference sequence). The CDR3 is made up of 15 amino acids. V trimming: 0 bases; J trimming: 0 bases; junction bases outside the gene matches: 2. As DNA, the CDR3 is TGTGCCTGGAGTGTGCGCGGGAGCTCCTACAATGAGCAGTTCTTC. Residues: CAWSVRGSSYNEQFF. Together with reference TRBV30 and TRBJ2-1, the CDR3 gives the full variable domain: SQTIHQWPATLVQPVGSPLSLECTVEGTSNPNLYWYRQAAGRGLQLLFYSVGIGQISSEVPQNLSASRPQDRQFILSSKKLLLSDSGFYLCAWSVRGSSYNEQFFGPGTRLTVL.